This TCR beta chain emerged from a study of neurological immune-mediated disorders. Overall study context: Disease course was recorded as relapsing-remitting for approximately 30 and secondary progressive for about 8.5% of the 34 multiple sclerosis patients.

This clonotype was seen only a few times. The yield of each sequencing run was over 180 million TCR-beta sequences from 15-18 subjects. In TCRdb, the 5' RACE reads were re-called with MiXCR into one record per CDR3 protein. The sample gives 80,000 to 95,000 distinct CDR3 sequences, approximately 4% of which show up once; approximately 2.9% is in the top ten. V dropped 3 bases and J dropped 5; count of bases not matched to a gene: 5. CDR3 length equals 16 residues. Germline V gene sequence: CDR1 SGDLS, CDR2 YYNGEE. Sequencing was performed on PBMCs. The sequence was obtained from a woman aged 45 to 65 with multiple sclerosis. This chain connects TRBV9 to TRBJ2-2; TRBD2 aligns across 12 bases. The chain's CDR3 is CASSARLAGETGELFF. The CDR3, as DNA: TGTGCCAGCAGCGCACGACTAGCGGGGGAGACCGGGGAGCTGTTTTTT.